These 27 T cell receptor beta chains were all obtained from the same sample, sequenced in a study of blood T cells in healthy people across ages. A second roughly 6 to 11 cycle PCR used barcoded and J-beta primers. MiXCR was run by TCRdb on the 5' RACE reads, yielding one entry per CDR3 protein. The data hold 650,000 to 1,000,000 distinct CDR3 sequences, with 30% to 45% observed a single time. The specimen sequenced was blood. Receptors originate from a man aged 18 to 30 in good health.

A note on this clonotype: A much bigger clone sits one base away, suggesting this may be a read error. V usage is TRBV29-1 and J usage is TRBJ2-3; possibly TRBD1 for D (6 bases). The CDR3 runs to 14 residues. The V gene's germline CDR1 is SQVTM and CDR2 ANQGSEA. CDR3 in amino acids: CSVETYRAADAQYF. The CDR3 DNA is TGCAGCGTTGAGACGTACAGGGCCGCAGATGCGCAGTATTTT.

V gene TRBV20-1 combines with J gene TRBJ1-1, with D perhaps matching TRBD1 (6 bases). CDR1 is DFQATT, CDR2 SNEGSKA, per germline (reference sequence). The CDR3 contains 14 residues. V lost 3 bases and J 3 bases, leaving 14 bases between the germline ends. The DNA for the CDR3 is TGCAGTGCTAGGGCGGGGGGCCGGGACACTGAAGCTTTCTTT. This codes for CSARAGGRDTEAFF.

On this clonotype: An end of the junction differs from the germline gene, which may be a read error. This sequence joins TRBV12-3 or TRBV12-4 and TRBJ2-3; D is possibly TRBD2 (6 bases). The CDR3 has 15 amino acids. CDR3 bases: TGTGCCAGCAGTCCAGACGGGGCTAGCGTAGATGCGCAGTATTTT. Its protein is CASSPDGASVDAQYF.

The chain joins TRBV20-1 to TRBJ2-1; D may be TRBD1 or TRBD2 (5 bases each). The CDR3 has 20 amino acids. Germline V gene sequence: CDR1 DFQATT, CDR2 SNEGSKA (reference sequence). V shed 2 bases and J shed 4 bases, with 30 bases lying between them. The CDR3 spells CSARPSRGRGSTSAYNEQFF. CDR3 DNA sequence: TGCAGTGCTAGACCCTCCCGCGGACGGGGCTCTACATCGGCATACAATGAGCAGTTCTTC.

This clonotype has at least ten counts. The chain links TRBV12-3 or TRBV12-4 to TRBJ2-3; D not certain. The CDR3 covers 13 residues. The V and J ends lost 4 bases and 3 bases respectively, with 8 bases between them. The CDR3: CASSSLATDTQYF. The DNA of the CDR3 is TGTGCCAGCAGTTCGTTAGCTACAGATACGCAGTATTTT.

There are a few counts of this clonotype. This chain connects TRBV14 to TRBJ1-2, with no clear D. V lost 0 bases and J 1 base, leaving 15 bases between the germline ends. CDR3 length: 17 residues. In germline, CDR1 is SGHDN, CDR2 FVKESK. CDR3 DNA: TGTGCCAGCAGCCAAGAGTGGGAGGAGTGGAGTAACTATGGCTACACCTTC. It codes for CASSQEWEEWSNYGYTF.

The CDR3 DNA reads as TGTGCCAGCAGTTCTCAGCGGGGCTCCTACAATGAGCAGTTCTTC. Translating gives CASSSQRGSYNEQFF. The chain uses TRBV6-2 or TRBV6-3 and TRBJ2-1; 7 bases are shared with TRBD2. Germline V CDR1 and CDR2: MNHEY, SVGEGT. Unmatched junction bases numbered 3, after V lost 4 bases and J lost 0 bases. The CDR3 consists of 15 residues.

The genes are TRBV7-2 and TRBJ2-5; no clear D. The DNA end favors TRBJ2-4, so the J call may be wrong. This CDR3 contains 13 residues. Looked up from germline, CDR1 is SGHTA and CDR2 is FQGNSA. CDR3 in amino acids: CASSLACENIQYF. CDR3 bases: TGTGCCAGCAGCTTGGCGTGTGAAAACATTCAGTACTTC.

This clonotype appeared a few times. The V gene is TRBV20-1, the J gene TRBJ2-5, with D perhaps matching TRBD2 (6 bases). The CDR3 consists of 14 residues. Germline loops: CDR1 DFQATT, CDR2 SNEGSKA (reference sequence). V lost 0 bases and J lost 5, with 13 bases in between. The CDR3 loop reads CSARELAPGETQYF. The DNA of the CDR3 is TGCAGTGCTAGAGAACTAGCCCCCGGGGAGACCCAGTACTTC.

This chain uses TRBV24-1 with TRBJ2-6; D call uncertain. Per germline, CDR1 KGHDR and CDR2 SFDVKD. This CDR3 has 15 amino acids. V lost 3 bases and J lost 1, with 6 bases in between. The CDR3 sequence is CATSDHGSGANVLTF. DNA for the CDR3: TGTGCCACCAGTGATCACGGATCTGGGGCCAACGTCCTGACTTTC.

The chain uses TRBV27 and TRBJ2-5, with D possibly matching TRBD1 (5 bases). CDR3 length equals 12 residues. The V end lost 8 bases, the J end lost 11 bases, and 18 bases lay between the germline ends. Germline CDR1 is MNHEY and CDR2 is SMNVEV (reference sequence). CDR3 DNA sequence: TGTGCCAGCGGGAAAGGGGTCGGTGAGCAGTACTTC. Translation gives CASGKGVGEQYF.

In regard to this clonotype: Being one base from a much bigger clone, this may be a read error. This chain connects TRBV20-1 to TRBJ2-5; 8 nucleotides match TRBD2. V lost 2 bases to trimming and J lost 11 bases; unmatched junction nucleotides: 13. There are 14 residues in the CDR3. The germline gives CDR1 DFQATT, CDR2 SNEGSKA (reference sequence). DNA for the CDR3: TGCAGTGCTAGAAGTGGCGGGGGGAGAAATGAGCAGTACTTC. This translates into CSARSGGGRNEQYF.

On this clonotype: A much larger clone is a single base away; this may be a read error. The chain carries TRBV7-2 and TRBJ2-2; D unclear. CDR3 length equals 12 residues. The germline V gene encodes CDR1 SGHTA and CDR2 FQGNSA. CDR3 in amino acids: CSSSLEVGELFF. CDR3 sequence (DNA): TGTTCCAGCAGCTTAGAGGTCGGGGAGCTGTTTTTT.

Points on this clonotype: This clone may be a read error of a much larger clone one base away. CDR3 amino acids: CAGSQIDRPEFF. CDR3 nucleotide sequence: TGTGCCGGCAGCCAAATAGATCGTCCGGAGTTCTTC. The chain is built from TRBV14 and TRBJ2-1; D not resolved. This CDR3 spans 12 amino acids. Germline V gene lookup returns CDR1 SGHDN and CDR2 FVKESK.

This clonotype has ten or more counts. The chain is built from TRBV12-3 or TRBV12-4 and TRBJ2-3; no clear D. V shed 5 bases and J shed 6 bases, with 9 bases lying between them. The CDR3 is 12 amino acids. The CDR3 coding sequence is TGTGCCAGCAGTATCCTGGGGGATACGCAGTATTTT. This translates into CASSILGDTQYF.

V is TRBV5-5 and J is TRBJ2-1; a possible D gene is TRBD1 (6 bases). The CDR3 has 17 residues. The germline V gene encodes CDR1 SGHKS and CDR2 YYEKEE (reference sequence). Trimming removed 4 bases at V and 0 bases at J, with 17 bases between. CDR3 DNA: TGTGCCAGCAGCCAAACCTCCGGGACACTCTCCTACAATGAGCAGTTCTTC. It yields the protein CASSQTSGTLSYNEQFF.

Only one count was recorded for this clonotype. The chain uses TRBV18 and TRBJ2-7, with 10 bases identical to TRBD1. Germline V gene sequence: CDR1 KGHSH, CDR2 LQKENI. The trim removed 2 bases at V and 5 bases at J, leaving 3 bases unmatched. The CDR3 has 14 amino acids. The CDR3: CASSPWDRGNEQYF. The CDR3 nucleotides read TGTGCCAGCTCACCATGGGACAGGGGTAACGAGCAGTACTTC.

J is TRBJ1-2 and V is TRBV30; D is unclear. Germline V gene data show CDR1 as GTSNPN and CDR2 as SVGIG (reference sequence). The CDR3 extends over 12 amino acids. Between the trimmed V and J ends, which lost 5 bases and 2 bases, there was a span of 9 bases. CDR3 coding DNA: TGTGCCTGGGACGCTTTCAACTATGGCTACACCTTC. Amino acid sequence: CAWDAFNYGYTF.

This clonotype was recorded at least ten times. The chain is built from TRBV6-5 and TRBJ2-5; D remains ambiguous. With 2 bases removed from V and 5 bases from J, the gap between germline ends came to 15 bases. Looked up from germline, CDR1 is MNHEY and CDR2 is SVGAGI. The CDR3 consists of 15 residues. The CDR3 protein is CASSYNPGSGETQYF. The CDR3 DNA reads TGTGCCAGCAGTTACAACCCGGGTAGTGGGGAGACCCAGTACTTC.

The J gene is TRBJ2-7, the V gene TRBV20-1; TRBD2 is a possible D gene (6 bases). Germline CDR1 and CDR2: DFQATT and SNEGSKA (reference sequence). Trimming took 3 bases from V and 6 from J, leaving 15 bases between them. The CDR3 consists of 13 residues. Here the CDR3 reads CSARRERRGEQYF. Here the CDR3 DNA reads TGCAGTGCTAGGCGGGAAAGAAGGGGCGAGCAGTACTTC.

The sample holds a few counts of this clonotype. The chain recombines TRBV7-2 with TRBJ2-1; D uncertain. The germline V gene has CDR1 SGHTA and CDR2 FQGNSA. V was pared by 2 bases and J by 6 bases, with 11 bases between. This CDR3 region has 14 residues. The CDR3 protein is CASSLSGPSNEQFF. The CDR3 DNA follows: TGTGCCAGCAGCTTAAGTGGCCCGTCCAATGAGCAGTTCTTC. Drawing the rest from reference TRBV7-2 and TRBJ2-1, the complete variable domain is GAGVSQSPSNKVTEKGKDVELRCDPISGHTALYWYRQSLGQGLEFLIYFQGNSAPDKSGLPSDRFSAERTGGSVSTLTIQRTQQEDSAVYLCASSLSGPSNEQFFGPGTRLTVL.

This clonotype was recorded many times. This chain links TRBV29-1 with TRBJ1-2; tentative D call: TRBD1 (5 bases). V gave up 6 bases and J gave up 2 bases, with 19 bases separating them. Germline assignment: CDR1 SQVTM and CDR2 ANQGSEA. This CDR3 has 15 residues. CDR3 amino acids: CSVTGTTIPNYGYTF. CDR3 bases: TGCAGCGTAACCGGGACGACGATCCCAAACTATGGCTACACCTTC.

The chain couples TRBV10-3 to TRBJ2-3; the match to TRBD2 covers 12 bases. The germline CDR1 and CDR2 sequences are ENHRY and SYGVKD. With 6 bases clipped from V and 2 bases from J, the junction kept 6 bases outside the gene matches. This CDR3 has 16 amino acids. As DNA, the CDR3 is TGTGCCATCAGCTCAACTAGCGGGGGGAACACAGATACGCAGTATTTT. This codes for CAISSTSGGNTDTQYF.

This clonotype was observed a few times. One end of the junction varies from germline; a read error may be responsible. The genes are TRBV7-9 and TRBJ1-2; 9 bases align to TRBD1. The CDR3 is 16 residues long. Germline V lookup: CDR1 SEHNR, CDR2 FQNEAQ (reference sequence). The CDR3 DNA reads TGTGCCAGCAGCTTAGCCGGAGGGACAGGGCTCTATGACTACACCTTC. This encodes CASSLAGGTGLYDYTF.

The V gene is TRBV23-1, the J gene TRBJ1-5; D gene uncertain. TRBV23-1 is an ORF; its function is uncertain. There are 16 residues in the CDR3. V lost 7 bases to trimming and J lost 0 bases, with 16 bases between them. CDR3 region: CASTPSVYYSNQPQHF. In nucleotides, the CDR3 is TGCGCCAGCACCCCATCAGTGTACTATAGCAATCAGCCCCAGCATTTT.

This clonotype showed up many times. The chain uses TRBV10-3 and TRBJ2-1; 11 bases match TRBD1. The CDR3 sequence is 15 residues long. CDR1 ENHRY and CDR2 SYGVKD come from the germline V gene. Trimming took 6 bases from V and 7 from J; bases not matched to a gene: 8. CDR3 residues: CAISPPGTGGNEQFF. The CDR3 DNA is TGTGCCATCAGCCCTCCCGGGACAGGGGGGAATGAGCAGTTCTTC.

This clonotype was recorded at least ten times. The CDR3 loop reads CASSSGGGNEQFF. As DNA, the CDR3 is TGCGCCAGCAGCTCAGGCGGGGGGAATGAGCAGTTCTTC. This chain joins TRBV5-1 and TRBJ2-1; 8 positions match TRBD2. V shed 3 bases and J 7 bases; nucleotides not matched to a gene: 3. Germline CDR1 and CDR2: SGHRS and YFSETQ. The CDR3 extends over 13 amino acids. The entire variable domain, with the rest obtained from reference TRBV5-1 and TRBJ2-1, is as follows: KAGVTQTPRYLIKTRGQQVTLSCSPISGHRSVSWYQQTPGQGLQFLFEYFSETQRNKGNFPGRFSGRQFSNSRSEMNVSTLELGDSALYLCASSSGGGNEQFFGPGTRLTVL.